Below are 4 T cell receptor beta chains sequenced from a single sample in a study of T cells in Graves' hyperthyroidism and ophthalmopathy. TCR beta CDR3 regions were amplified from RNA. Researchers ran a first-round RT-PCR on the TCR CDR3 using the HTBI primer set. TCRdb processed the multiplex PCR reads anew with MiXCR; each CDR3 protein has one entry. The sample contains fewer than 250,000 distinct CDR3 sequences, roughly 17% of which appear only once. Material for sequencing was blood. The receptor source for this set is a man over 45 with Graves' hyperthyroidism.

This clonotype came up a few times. The CDR3 DNA follows: TGTGCCAGCAGCCAAGCCCGGACAGGGGAAGGAACAGATACGCAGTATTTT. This sequence encodes CASSQARTGEGTDTQYF. The J gene is TRBJ2-3, the V gene TRBV14, with 9 bases matching TRBD1. The CDR3 contains 17 residues. Germline V gene lookup returns CDR1 SGHDN and CDR2 FVKESK. Germline trimming cut 1 base from V and 3 bases from J; bases unmatched to any gene: 8. Filled out from reference TRBV14 and TRBJ2-3, the complete variable domain reads EAGVTQFPSHSVIEKGQTVTLRCDPISGHDNLYWYRRVMGKEIKFLLHFVKESKQDESGMPNNRFLAERTGGTYSTLKVQPAELEDSGVYFCASSQARTGEGTDTQYFGPGTRLTVL.

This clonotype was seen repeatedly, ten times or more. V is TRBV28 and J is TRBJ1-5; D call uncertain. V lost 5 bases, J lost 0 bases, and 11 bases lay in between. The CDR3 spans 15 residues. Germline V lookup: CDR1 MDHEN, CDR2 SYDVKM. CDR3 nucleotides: TGTGCCAGCAGTCCCGACTTAGATAGCAATCAGCCCCAGCATTTT. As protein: CASSPDLDSNQPQHF. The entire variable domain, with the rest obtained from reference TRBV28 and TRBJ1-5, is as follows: DVKVTQSSRYLVKRTGEKVFLECVQDMDHENMFWYRQDPGLGLRLIYFSYDVKMKEKGDIPEGYSVSREKKERFSLILESASTNQTSMYLCASSPDLDSNQPQHFGDGTRLSIL.

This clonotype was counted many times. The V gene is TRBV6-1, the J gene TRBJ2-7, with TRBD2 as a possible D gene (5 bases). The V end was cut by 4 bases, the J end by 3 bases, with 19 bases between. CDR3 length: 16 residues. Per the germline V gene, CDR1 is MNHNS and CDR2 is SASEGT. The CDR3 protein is CASSVTQEHGIYEQYF. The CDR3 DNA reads TGTGCCAGCAGTGTGACCCAGGAACACGGGATCTACGAGCAGTACTTC.

CDR3 DNA sequence: TGCGCCAGCAGCCAAGAACAGGGGGCGCGGATAATAGTTCGTGGCTACACCTTC. Amino acid sequence: CASSQEQGARIIVRGYTF. The rearrangement links TRBV4-1 to TRBJ1-2, with 9 bases aligning to TRBD1. The germline CDR1 and CDR2 sequences are MGHRA and YSYEKL. The length of the CDR3 is 18 residues. J lost 7 bases, V lost 0 bases, and 15 bases had no gene match.